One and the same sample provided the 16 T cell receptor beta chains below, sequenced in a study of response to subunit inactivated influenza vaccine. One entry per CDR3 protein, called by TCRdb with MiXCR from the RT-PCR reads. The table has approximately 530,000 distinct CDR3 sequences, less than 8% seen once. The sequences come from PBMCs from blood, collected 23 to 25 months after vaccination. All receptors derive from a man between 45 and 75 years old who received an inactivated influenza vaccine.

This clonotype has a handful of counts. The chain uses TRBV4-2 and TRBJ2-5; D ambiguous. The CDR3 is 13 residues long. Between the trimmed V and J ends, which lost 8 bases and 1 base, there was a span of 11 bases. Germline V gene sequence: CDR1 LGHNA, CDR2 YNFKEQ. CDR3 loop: CASRRTFQETQYF. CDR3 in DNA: TGTGCCAGCCGGCGGACCTTCCAAGAGACCCAGTACTTC.

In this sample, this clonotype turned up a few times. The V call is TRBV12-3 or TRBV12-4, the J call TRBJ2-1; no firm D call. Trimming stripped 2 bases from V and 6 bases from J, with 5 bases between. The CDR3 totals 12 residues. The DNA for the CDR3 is TGTGCCAGCAGTTTACAGAGCAATGAGCAGTTCTTC. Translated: CASSLQSNEQFF.

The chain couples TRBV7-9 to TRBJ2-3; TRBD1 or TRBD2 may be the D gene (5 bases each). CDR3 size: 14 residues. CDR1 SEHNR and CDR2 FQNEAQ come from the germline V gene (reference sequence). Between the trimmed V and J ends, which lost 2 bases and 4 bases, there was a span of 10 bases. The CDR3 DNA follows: TGTGCCAGCAGCTTATGGGGGAGCGCAGATACGCAGTATTTT. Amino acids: CASSLWGSADTQYF.

The CDR3 here is CSAGLDSGNTIYF. For the CDR3, the DNA is TGCAGCGCCGGGCTAGACTCTGGAAACACCATATATTTT. The chain uses TRBV20-1 and TRBJ1-3; D is unclear. CDR3 length equals 13 residues. Germline-derived CDR1 and CDR2 are DFQATT and SNEGSKA (reference sequence).

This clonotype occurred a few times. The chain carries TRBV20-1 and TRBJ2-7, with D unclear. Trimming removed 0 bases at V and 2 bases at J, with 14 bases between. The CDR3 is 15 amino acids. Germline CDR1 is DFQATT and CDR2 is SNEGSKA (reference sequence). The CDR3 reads CSARDSTDVTYEQYF. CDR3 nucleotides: TGCAGTGCTAGAGATAGTACCGACGTGACCTACGAGCAGTACTTC.

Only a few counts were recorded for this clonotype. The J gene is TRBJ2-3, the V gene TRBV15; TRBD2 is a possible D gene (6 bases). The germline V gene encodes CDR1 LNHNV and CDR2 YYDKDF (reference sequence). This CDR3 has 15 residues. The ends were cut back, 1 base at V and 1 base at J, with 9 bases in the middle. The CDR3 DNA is TGTGCCACCAGCAGAGTGTCGGGAGGCACAGATACGCAGTATTTT. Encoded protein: CATSRVSGGTDTQYF.

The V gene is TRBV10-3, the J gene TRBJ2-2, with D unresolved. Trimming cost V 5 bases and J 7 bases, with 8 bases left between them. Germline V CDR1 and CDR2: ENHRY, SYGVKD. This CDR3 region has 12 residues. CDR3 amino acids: CAISTAVGELFF. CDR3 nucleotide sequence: TGTGCCATCAGTACAGCCGTCGGGGAGCTGTTTTTT.

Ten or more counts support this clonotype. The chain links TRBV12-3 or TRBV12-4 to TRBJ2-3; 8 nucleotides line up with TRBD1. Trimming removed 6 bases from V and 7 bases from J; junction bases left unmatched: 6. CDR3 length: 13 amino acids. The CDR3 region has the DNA TGTGCCAGCAGGGGCGGACAGGGTAATACGCAGTATTTT. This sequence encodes CASRGGQGNTQYF.

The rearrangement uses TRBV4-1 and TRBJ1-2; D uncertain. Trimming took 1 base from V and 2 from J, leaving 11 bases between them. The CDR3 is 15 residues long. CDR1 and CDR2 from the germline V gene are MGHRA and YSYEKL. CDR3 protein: CASSQVPPENYGYTF. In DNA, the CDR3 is TGCGCCAGCAGCCAAGTCCCGCCGGAAAACTATGGCTACACCTTC.

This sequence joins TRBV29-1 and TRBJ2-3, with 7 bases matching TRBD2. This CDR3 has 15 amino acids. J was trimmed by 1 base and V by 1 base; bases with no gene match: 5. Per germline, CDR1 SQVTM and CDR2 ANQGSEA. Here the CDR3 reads CSVEGASGGTDTQYF. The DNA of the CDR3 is TGCAGCGTTGAAGGGGCTAGCGGTGGCACAGATACGCAGTATTTT.

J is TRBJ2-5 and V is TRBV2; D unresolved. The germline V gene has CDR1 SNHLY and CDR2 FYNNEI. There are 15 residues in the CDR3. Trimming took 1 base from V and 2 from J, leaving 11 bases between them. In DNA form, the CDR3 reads TGTGCCAGCAGTGAAGGGCGGCTGTTACAAGAGACCCAGTACTTC. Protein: CASSEGRLLQETQYF.

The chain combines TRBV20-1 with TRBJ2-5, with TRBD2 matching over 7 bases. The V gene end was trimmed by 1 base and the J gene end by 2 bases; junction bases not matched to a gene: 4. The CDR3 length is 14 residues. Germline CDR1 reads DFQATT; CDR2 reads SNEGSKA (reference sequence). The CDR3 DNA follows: TGCAGTGCTAGAGTCTGGGGGGGGCAAGAGACCCAGTACTTC. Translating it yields CSARVWGGQETQYF.

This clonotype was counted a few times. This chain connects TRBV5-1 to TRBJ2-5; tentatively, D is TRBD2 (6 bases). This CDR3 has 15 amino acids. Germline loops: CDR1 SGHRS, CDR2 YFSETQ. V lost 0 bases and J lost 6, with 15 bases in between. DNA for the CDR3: TGCGCCAGCAGCTTGGGTAGTAGCGGTGAGAAGACCCAGTACTTC. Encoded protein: CASSLGSSGEKTQYF.

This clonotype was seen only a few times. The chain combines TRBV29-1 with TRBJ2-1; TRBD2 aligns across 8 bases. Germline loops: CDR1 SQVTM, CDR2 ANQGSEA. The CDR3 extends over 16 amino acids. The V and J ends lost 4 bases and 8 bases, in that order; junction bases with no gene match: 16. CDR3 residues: CSVGPPRGGALDEQFF. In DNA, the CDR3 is TGCAGCGTTGGGCCCCCCCGGGGGGGAGCCCTCGATGAGCAGTTCTTC.

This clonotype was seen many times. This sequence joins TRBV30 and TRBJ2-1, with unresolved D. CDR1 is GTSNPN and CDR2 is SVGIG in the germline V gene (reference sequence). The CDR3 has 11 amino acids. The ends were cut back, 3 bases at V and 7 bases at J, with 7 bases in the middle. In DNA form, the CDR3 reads TGTGCCTGGAGGACGGCAAATGAGCAGTTCTTC. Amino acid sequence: CAWRTANEQFF.

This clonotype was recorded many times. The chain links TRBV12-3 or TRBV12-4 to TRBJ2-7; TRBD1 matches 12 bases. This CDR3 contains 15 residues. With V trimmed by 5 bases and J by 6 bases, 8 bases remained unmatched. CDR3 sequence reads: CASSTKGQGAGEQYF. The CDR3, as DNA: TGTGCCAGCAGTACAAAGGGACAGGGGGCTGGCGAGCAGTACTTC.